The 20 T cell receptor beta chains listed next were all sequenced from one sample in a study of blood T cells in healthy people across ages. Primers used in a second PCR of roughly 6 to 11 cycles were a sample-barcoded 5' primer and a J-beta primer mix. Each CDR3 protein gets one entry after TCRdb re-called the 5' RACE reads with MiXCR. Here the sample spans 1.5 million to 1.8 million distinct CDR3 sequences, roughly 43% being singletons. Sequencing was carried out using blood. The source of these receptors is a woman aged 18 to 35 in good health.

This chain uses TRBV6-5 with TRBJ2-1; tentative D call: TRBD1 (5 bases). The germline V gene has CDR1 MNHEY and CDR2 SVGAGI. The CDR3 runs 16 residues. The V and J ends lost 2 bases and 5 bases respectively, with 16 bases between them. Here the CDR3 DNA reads TGTGCCAGCAGTTACCAAGCAGGACAATCCCACAATGAGCAGTTCTTC. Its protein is CASSYQAGQSHNEQFF.

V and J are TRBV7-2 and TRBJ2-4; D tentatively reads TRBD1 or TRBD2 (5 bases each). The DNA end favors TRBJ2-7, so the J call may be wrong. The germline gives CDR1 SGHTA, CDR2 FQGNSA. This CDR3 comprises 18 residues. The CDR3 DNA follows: TGTGCCAGCAGCTTATTTTCTGCCCAGGGAGTCGTCGCCTACGAGCAGTACTTC. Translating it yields CASSLFSAQGVVAYEQYF.

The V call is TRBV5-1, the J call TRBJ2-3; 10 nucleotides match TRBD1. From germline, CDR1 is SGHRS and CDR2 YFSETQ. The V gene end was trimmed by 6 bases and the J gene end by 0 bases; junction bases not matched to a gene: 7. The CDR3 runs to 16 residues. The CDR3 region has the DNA TGCGCCAGCATGCACGGACAGGGGGGCAGCACAGATACGCAGTATTTT. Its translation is CASMHGQGGSTDTQYF.

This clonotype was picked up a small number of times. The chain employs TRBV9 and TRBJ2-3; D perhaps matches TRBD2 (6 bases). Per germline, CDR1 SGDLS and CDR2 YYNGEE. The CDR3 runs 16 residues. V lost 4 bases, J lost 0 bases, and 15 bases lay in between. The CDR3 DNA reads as TGTGCCAGCAGCACCCTAGCGATTCCTAGCACAGATACGCAGTATTTT. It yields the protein CASSTLAIPSTDTQYF.

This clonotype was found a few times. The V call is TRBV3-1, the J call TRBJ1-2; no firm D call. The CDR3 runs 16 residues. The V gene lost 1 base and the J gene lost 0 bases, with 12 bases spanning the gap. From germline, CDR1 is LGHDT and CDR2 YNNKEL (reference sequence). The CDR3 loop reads CASSQGSTEANYGYTF. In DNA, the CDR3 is TGTGCCAGCAGCCAAGGAAGCACAGAAGCTAACTATGGCTACACCTTC. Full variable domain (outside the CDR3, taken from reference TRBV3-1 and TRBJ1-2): DTAVSQTPKYLVTQMGNDKSIKCEQNLGHDTMYWYKQDSKKFLKIMFSYNNKELIINETVPNRFSPKSPDKAHLNLHINSLELGDSAVYFCASSQGSTEANYGYTFGSGTRLTVV.

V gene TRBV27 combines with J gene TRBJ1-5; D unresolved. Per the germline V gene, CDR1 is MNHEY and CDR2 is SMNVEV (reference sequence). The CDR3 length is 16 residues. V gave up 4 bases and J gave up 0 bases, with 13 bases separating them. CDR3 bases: TGTGCCAGCAGTTCGGCCGGGATCCTTAGCAATCAGCCCCAGCATTTT. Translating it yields CASSSAGILSNQPQHF.

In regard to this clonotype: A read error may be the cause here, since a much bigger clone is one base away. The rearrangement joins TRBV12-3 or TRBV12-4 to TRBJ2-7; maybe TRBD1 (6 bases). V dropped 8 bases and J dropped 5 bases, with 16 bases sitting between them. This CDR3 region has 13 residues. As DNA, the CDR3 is TGTGCCAGCTCGCGACAGGAAGACGACGAGCAGTACTTC. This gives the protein CASSRQEDDEQYF.

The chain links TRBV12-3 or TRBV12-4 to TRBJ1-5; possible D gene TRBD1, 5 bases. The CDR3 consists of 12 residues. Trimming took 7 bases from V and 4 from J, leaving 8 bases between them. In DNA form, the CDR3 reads TGTGCCAGCAACTGGGGGAATCAGCCCCAGCATTTT. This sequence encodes CASNWGNQPQHF.

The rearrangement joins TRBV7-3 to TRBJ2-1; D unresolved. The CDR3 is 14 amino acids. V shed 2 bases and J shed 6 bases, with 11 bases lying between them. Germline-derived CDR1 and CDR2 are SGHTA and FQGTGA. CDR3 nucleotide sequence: TGTGCCAGCAGCTTAGGTCTTCCCGGCAATGAGCAGTTCTTC. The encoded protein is CASSLGLPGNEQFF.

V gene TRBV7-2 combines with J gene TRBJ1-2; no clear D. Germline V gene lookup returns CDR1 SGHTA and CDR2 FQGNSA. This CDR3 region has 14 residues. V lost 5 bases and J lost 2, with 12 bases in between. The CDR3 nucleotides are TGTGCCAGCAGCCGCCCCCCCGAGAACTATGGCTACACCTTC. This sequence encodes CASSRPPENYGYTF.

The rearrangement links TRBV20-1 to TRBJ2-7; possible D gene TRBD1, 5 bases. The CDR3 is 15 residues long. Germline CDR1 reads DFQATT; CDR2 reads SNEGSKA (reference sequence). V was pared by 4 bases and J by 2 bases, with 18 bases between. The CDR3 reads CSATLRGSTAYEQYF. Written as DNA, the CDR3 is TGCAGTGCTACCTTAAGGGGTAGCACGGCCTACGAGCAGTACTTC.

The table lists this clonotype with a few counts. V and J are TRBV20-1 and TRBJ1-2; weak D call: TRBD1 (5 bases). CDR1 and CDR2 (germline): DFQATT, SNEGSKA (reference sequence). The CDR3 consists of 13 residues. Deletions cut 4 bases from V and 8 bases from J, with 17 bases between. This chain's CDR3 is CSAIRPGVRGYTF. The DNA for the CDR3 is TGCAGTGCTATCCGCCCGGGGGTGCGGGGCTACACCTTC.

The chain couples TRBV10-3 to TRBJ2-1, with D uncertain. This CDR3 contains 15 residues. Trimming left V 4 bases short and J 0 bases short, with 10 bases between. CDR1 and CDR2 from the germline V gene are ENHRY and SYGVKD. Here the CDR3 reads CAISAGLPSYNEQFF. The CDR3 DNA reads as TGTGCCATCAGTGCCGGCTTGCCCTCCTACAATGAGCAGTTCTTC.

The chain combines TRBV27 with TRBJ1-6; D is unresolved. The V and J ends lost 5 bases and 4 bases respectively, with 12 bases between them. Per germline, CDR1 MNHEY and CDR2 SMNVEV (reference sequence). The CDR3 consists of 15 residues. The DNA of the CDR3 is TGTGCCAGCAGTCCTCCCCGGGAGTATAATTCACCCCTCCACTTT. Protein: CASSPPREYNSPLHF.

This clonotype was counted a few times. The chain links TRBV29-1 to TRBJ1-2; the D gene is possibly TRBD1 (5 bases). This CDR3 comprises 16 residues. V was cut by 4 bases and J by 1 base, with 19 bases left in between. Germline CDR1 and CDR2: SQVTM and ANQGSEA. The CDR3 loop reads CSVVGPPGRDNYGYTF. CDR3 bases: TGCAGCGTTGTAGGCCCCCCAGGGCGGGATAACTATGGCTACACCTTC.

The CDR3 reads CTSLGGAGSDGYTF. The CDR3 DNA sequence: TGCACCTCATTAGGGGGCGCAGGTTCCGATGGCTACACCTTC. The J gene is TRBJ1-2, the V gene TRBV29-1, with 7 nucleotides matching TRBD1. The CDR3 length is 14 residues. Germline V gene lookup returns CDR1 SQVTM and CDR2 ANQGSEA. The complete variable domain, with remaining parts taken from reference TRBV29-1 and TRBJ1-2, reads SAVISQKPSRDICQRGTSLTIQCQVDSQVTMMFWYRQQPGQSLTLIATANQGSEATYESGFVIDKFPISRPNLTFSTLTVSNMSPEDSSIYLCTSLGGAGSDGYTFGSGTRLTVV.

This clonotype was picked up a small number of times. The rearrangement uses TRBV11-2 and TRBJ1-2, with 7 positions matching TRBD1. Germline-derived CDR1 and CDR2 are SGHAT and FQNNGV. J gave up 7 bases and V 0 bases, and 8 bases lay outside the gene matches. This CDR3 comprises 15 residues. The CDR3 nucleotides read TGTGCCAGCAGCTTAGATAGCCGACAGGGCGGTGGCTACACCTTC. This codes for CASSLDSRQGGGYTF.

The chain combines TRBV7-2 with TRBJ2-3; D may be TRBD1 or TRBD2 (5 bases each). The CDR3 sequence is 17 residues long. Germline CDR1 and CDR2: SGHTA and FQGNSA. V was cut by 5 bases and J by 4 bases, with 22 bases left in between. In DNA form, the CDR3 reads TGTGCCAGCAGCCGATCATTGGGGCGTGCGGGCGCAGATACGCAGTATTTT. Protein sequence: CASSRSLGRAGADTQYF.

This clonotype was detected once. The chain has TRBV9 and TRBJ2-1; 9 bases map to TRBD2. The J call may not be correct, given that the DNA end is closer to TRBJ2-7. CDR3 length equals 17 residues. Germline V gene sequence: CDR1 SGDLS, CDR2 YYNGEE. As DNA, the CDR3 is TGTGCCAGCAGCCCAGAGGTAGCGGGAGCCTCCTACAATGAGCAGTACTTC. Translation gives CASSPEVAGASYNEQYF.

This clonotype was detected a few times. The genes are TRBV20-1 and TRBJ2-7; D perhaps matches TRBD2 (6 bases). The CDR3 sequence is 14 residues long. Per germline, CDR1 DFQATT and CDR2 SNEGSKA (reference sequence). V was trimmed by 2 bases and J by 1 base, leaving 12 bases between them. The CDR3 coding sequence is TGCAGTGCTAGACCAACTAGCCGTTCCTACGAGCAGTACTTC. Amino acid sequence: CSARPTSRSYEQYF.